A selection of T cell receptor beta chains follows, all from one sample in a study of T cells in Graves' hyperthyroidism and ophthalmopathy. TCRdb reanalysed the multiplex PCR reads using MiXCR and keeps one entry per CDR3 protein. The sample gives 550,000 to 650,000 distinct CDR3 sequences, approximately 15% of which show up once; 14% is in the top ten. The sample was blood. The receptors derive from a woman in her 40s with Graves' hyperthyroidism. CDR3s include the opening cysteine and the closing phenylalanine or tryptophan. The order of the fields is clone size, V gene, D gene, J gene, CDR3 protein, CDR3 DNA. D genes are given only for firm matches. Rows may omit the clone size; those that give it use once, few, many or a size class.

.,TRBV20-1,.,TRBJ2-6,CSASASSEANVLTF,TGCAGTGCTAGCGCCAGCTCTGAGGCCAACGTCCTGACTTTC
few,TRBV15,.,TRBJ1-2,CATSRAGDYGYTF,TGTGCCACCAGCAGAGCGGGGGACTATGGCTACACCTTC
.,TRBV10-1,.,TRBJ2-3,CASSDVGTGKPDTQYF,TGCGCCAGCAGTGACGTCGGAACAGGGAAACCAGATACGCAGTATTTT
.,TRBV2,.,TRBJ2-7,CASRRPGTLSSYEQYF,TGTGCCAGCAGGCGCCCCGGGACTCTGAGCTCCTACGAGCAGTACTTC
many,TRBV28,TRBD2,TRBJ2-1,CASSLWGNRAGGSPLRGNEQFF,TGTGCCAGCAGTTTATGGGGTAACCGGGCGGGAGGGTCCCCTCTTAGAGGCAATGAGCAGTTCTTC
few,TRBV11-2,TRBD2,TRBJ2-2,CASSLDLLSGRNTGELFF,TGTGCCAGCAGCTTAGACCTCCTTAGCGGGAGGAACACCGGGGAGCTGTTTTTT
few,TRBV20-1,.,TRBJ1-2,CSAQTEGGYTF,TGCAGTGCCCAGACAGAGGGTGGCTACACCTTC
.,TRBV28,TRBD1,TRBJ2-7,CASTPRTGTFYEQYF,TGTGCCAGCACCCCCCGGACAGGCACCTTCTACGAGCAGTACTTC
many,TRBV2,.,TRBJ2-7,CASRPGGPSEQYF,TGTGCCAGCAGGCCTGGAGGGCCCTCCGAGCAGTACTTC
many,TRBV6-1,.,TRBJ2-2,CASRNQGSGELFF,TGTGCCAGCAGGAACCAGGGATCCGGGGAGCTGTTTTTT
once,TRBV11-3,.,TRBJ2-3,CASSQGQIGTDTQYF,TGTGCCAGCAGTCAAGGACAGATAGGAACAGATACGCAGTATTTT
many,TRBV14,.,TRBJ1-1,CASSPPGTSNTEAFF,TGTGCCAGCAGCCCCCCCGGGACATCGAACACTGAAGCTTTCTTT
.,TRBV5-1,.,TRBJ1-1,CASSPIEGNTEAFF,TGCGCCAGCAGCCCCATAGAGGGGAACACTGAAGCTTTCTTT